These 23 T cell receptor beta chains were sequenced from one sample in a study of blood T cells in healthy people across ages. Through a sample-barcoded 5' primer and a J-beta primer mix, a second PCR was run for roughly 6 to 12 cycles. TCRdb re-called the 5' RACE reads with MiXCR, one entry per CDR3 protein. The sample contains roughly 800,000 distinct CDR3 sequences, nearly 60% of which appear only once. The sample consisted of blood. The receptors originated from a man aged 25-45 years in good health.

The chain is built from TRBV28 and TRBJ2-7, with D hard to call. Germline V gene sequence: CDR1 MDHEN, CDR2 SYDVKM. The CDR3 consists of 12 residues. Trimming pared 6 bases from V and 4 bases from J, leaving 10 bases between. The CDR3 reads CASRQKGYEQYF. The DNA for the CDR3 is TGTGCCAGCAGACAGAAGGGATACGAGCAGTACTTC.

V and J are TRBV29-1 and TRBJ1-4; 9 bases match TRBD1. This CDR3 contains 13 residues. Trimming cost V 4 bases and J 6 bases; bases outside gene matches: 3. Germline V CDR1 and CDR2: SQVTM, ANQGSEA. The CDR3: CSVGDRADEKLFF. The CDR3 region has the DNA TGCAGCGTTGGGGACAGGGCGGATGAAAAACTGTTTTTT.

This sequence joins TRBV6-2 or TRBV6-3 and TRBJ2-1; D not certain. This CDR3 has 12 residues. CDR1 is MNHEY, CDR2 SVGEGT, per germline. V was shortened by 6 bases and J by 3 bases, with 6 bases between the two germline ends. The CDR3 DNA reads TGTGCCAGCAGCTGGGACTACAATGAGCAGTTCTTC. Its translation is CASSWDYNEQFF.

In this sample, this clonotype turned up a few times. The J gene is TRBJ1-2, the V gene TRBV12-3 or TRBV12-4; D not certain. The CDR3 covers 12 residues. The V end was cut by 5 bases, the J end by 8 bases, with 12 bases between. The CDR3 coding sequence is TGTGCCAGCAGTACGGACGCTCGGGGCTACACCTTC. It codes for CASSTDARGYTF.

V and J are TRBV7-2 and TRBJ2-7; 7 bases align to TRBD1. Germline assignment: CDR1 SGHTA and CDR2 FQGNSA. This CDR3 has 14 residues. V lost 3 bases to trimming and J lost 4 bases; unmatched junction nucleotides: 6. The CDR3 sequence: CASSLDRRAYEQYF. CDR3 bases: TGTGCCAGCAGCTTGGACAGGAGAGCTTACGAGCAGTACTTC.

The V call is TRBV3-1, the J call TRBJ2-1; 7 positions match TRBD2. Per germline, CDR1 LGHDT and CDR2 YNNKEL (reference sequence). The trim removed 5 bases at V and 9 bases at J, leaving 7 bases unmatched. This CDR3 has 13 residues. In nucleotides, the CDR3 is TGTGCCAGCAGCGGTACTAGGGAGGGTGAGCAGTTCTTC. It codes for CASSGTREGEQFF.

This clonotype turned up a few times. This chain's CDR3 is CASSTGAGETQYF. The CDR3 DNA reads as TGTGCCAGCAGCACAGGGGCGGGGGAGACCCAGTACTTC. The rearrangement joins TRBV7-2 to TRBJ2-5; perhaps TRBD1 as D (7 bases). The CDR3 is 13 amino acids. Germline V lookup: CDR1 SGHTA, CDR2 FQGNSA. Trimming pared 5 bases from V and 5 bases from J, leaving 12 bases between.

This CDR3 is CAISDIYGGGSDEQYF. CDR3 in DNA: TGTGCCATCAGTGATATCTACGGGGGAGGCTCGGACGAGCAGTACTTC. The chain couples TRBV10-3 to TRBJ2-7; a possible D gene is TRBD2 (6 bases). V shed 3 bases and J shed 5 bases, with 20 bases lying between them. This CDR3 has 16 amino acids. From germline, CDR1 is ENHRY and CDR2 SYGVKD.

The rearrangement joins TRBV20-1 to TRBJ2-1; 8 bases align to TRBD2. The end of the DNA is better explained by TRBJ2-7, so the J call may be wrong. The V gene's germline CDR1 is DFQATT and CDR2 SNEGSKA (reference sequence). The CDR3 consists of 19 residues. The CDR3 DNA is TGCAGTGCCGCCCTCATTGCGCGGGGGGAATCCCACTCCTACAATGAGCAGTACTTC. Amino acid sequence: CSAALIARGESHSYNEQYF.

This clonotype was picked up a small number of times. The J gene is TRBJ2-3, the V gene TRBV7-9, with D unresolved. This CDR3 has 15 amino acids. Germline CDR1 reads SEHNR; CDR2 reads FQNEAQ (reference sequence). V lost 1 base and J 1 base, leaving 9 bases between the germline ends. CDR3 amino acids: CASSLGVRRTDTQYF. The CDR3 DNA is TGTGCCAGCAGCTTAGGTGTTCGCCGCACAGATACGCAGTATTTT.

The chain couples TRBV4-3 to TRBJ1-5; maybe TRBD1 (6 bases). CDR3 size: 17 residues. V dropped 0 bases and J dropped 2 bases, with 14 bases sitting between them. The germline gives CDR1 LGHNA, CDR2 YSLEER. CDR3 bases: TGCGCCAGCAGCCAAGATGATTGGGGGCGCGGCAATCAGCCCCAGCATTTT. Translated: CASSQDDWGRGNQPQHF.

This clonotype was recorded a few times. The gene calls are TRBV7-8 and TRBJ2-1, with D unclear. The CDR3 runs to 12 residues. Germline assignment: CDR1 SGHVS and CDR2 FQNEAQ. The ends were cut back, 5 bases at V and 9 bases at J, with 11 bases in the middle. CDR3 DNA: TGTGCCAGCAGCCGGCCAGCTCTTGAGCAGTTCTTC. Protein product: CASSRPALEQFF.

J is TRBJ2-5 and V is TRBV20-1; D remains ambiguous. CDR1 is DFQATT, CDR2 SNEGSKA, per germline (reference sequence). CDR3 length: 13 amino acids. V dropped 3 bases and J dropped 11 bases, with 19 bases sitting between them. The CDR3 spells CSARVSSCNEQYF. The CDR3 DNA follows: TGCAGTGCTAGGGTTAGCTCCTGCAATGAGCAGTACTTC.

The chain links TRBV11-2 to TRBJ2-7; 7 bases map to TRBD2. The CDR3 spans 14 residues. V was pared by 1 base and J by 4 bases, with 4 bases of the junction left unmatched. Germline CDR1 SGHAT, CDR2 FQNNGV. CDR3 in DNA: TGTGCCAGCAGCTTAGCCGACGGGGGGTACGAGCAGTACTTC. This codes for CASSLADGGYEQYF.

This clonotype was counted a few times. J is TRBJ2-7 and V is TRBV7-2, with a tentative D call TRBD2 (6 bases). The CDR3 is 14 amino acids. Germline lookup yields CDR1 SGHTA and CDR2 FQGNSA. Trimming shortened V by 3 bases and J by 7 bases, and 16 bases separated the two germline ends. The CDR3 reads CASSLGGLLVEQYF. The CDR3, as DNA: TGTGCCAGCAGCTTGGGGGGACTGCTAGTGGAGCAGTACTTC. The full variable domain, completed using reference TRBV7-2 and TRBJ2-7, is GAGVSQSPSNKVTEKGKDVELRCDPISGHTALYWYRQSLGQGLEFLIYFQGNSAPDKSGLPSDRFSAERTGGSVSTLTIQRTQQEDSAVYLCASSLGGLLVEQYFGPGTRLTVT.

The V gene is TRBV30, the J gene TRBJ2-1, with D perhaps being TRBD1 or TRBD2 (6 bases each). Germline V CDR1 and CDR2: GTSNPN, SVGIG (reference sequence). Trimming took 5 bases from V and 0 from J, leaving 11 bases between them. This CDR3 is built from 14 residues. CDR3 residues: CAWGGRGSYNEQFF. The CDR3 DNA sequence: TGTGCCTGGGGGGGGCGTGGCTCCTACAATGAGCAGTTCTTC.

This clonotype was recorded a few times. The chain combines TRBV14 with TRBJ1-4, with TRBD1 matching over 7 bases. Germline V lookup: CDR1 SGHDN, CDR2 FVKESK. The junction had 7 bases not matched to a gene; V was cut back by 0 bases and J by 6 bases. The CDR3 runs 16 residues. As DNA, the CDR3 is TGTGCCAGCAGCCAAGAAGGGGACAGACCATATGAAAAACTGTTTTTT. Translation gives CASSQEGDRPYEKLFF. The full variable domain, in which reference TRBV14 and TRBJ1-4 provide the parts outside the CDR3, is EAGVTQFPSHSVIEKGQTVTLRCDPISGHDNLYWYRRVMGKEIKFLLHFVKESKQDESGMPNNRFLAERTGGTYSTLKVQPAELEDSGVYFCASSQEGDRPYEKLFFGSGTQLSVL.

The J gene is TRBJ2-6, the V gene TRBV27, with 8 bases lining up with TRBD2. The CDR3 runs 16 residues. Per the germline V gene, CDR1 is MNHEY and CDR2 is SMNVEV (reference sequence). Losses at the gene ends were 6 bases for V and 3 bases for J; bases not matched to a gene: 7. CDR3 sequence reads: CASSPPGGGGANVLTF. CDR3 DNA: TGTGCCAGCAGCCCCCCGGGAGGGGGTGGGGCCAACGTCCTGACTTTC. Full variable domain (remainder filled in from reference TRBV27 and TRBJ2-6): EAQVTQNPRYLITVTGKKLTVTCSQNMNHEYMSWYRQDPGLGLRQIYYSMNVEVTDKGDVPEGYKVSRKEKRNFPLILESPSPNQTSLYFCASSPPGGGGANVLTFGAGSRLTVL.

The chain recombines TRBV18 with TRBJ2-7; possibly TRBD1 for D (6 bases). Trimming stripped 0 bases from V and 4 bases from J, with 10 bases between. The CDR3 is made up of 14 amino acids. Germline values: CDR1 KGHSH, CDR2 LQKENI. This CDR3 is CASSPPMGAYEQYF. DNA of the CDR3: TGTGCCAGCTCACCACCGATGGGGGCGTACGAGCAGTACTTC.

In this sample, this clonotype turned up a few times. This chain uses TRBV25-1 with TRBJ2-7; no clear D gene. Deletions cut 4 bases from V and 2 bases from J, with 9 bases between. This CDR3 is 13 amino acids long. Per germline, CDR1 MGHDK and CDR2 SYGVNS. CDR3 coding DNA: TGTGCCAGCAGTGGTTTCGGCCCCTACGAGCAGTACTTC. This translates into CASSGFGPYEQYF.

This chain connects TRBV20-1 to TRBJ1-4; TRBD1 might be the D (5 bases). The CDR3 has 13 amino acids. Germline CDR1 DFQATT, CDR2 SNEGSKA (reference sequence). Between the trimmed V and J ends, which lost 4 bases and 7 bases, there was a span of 13 bases. CDR3 region: CSATYRPSEKLFF. The CDR3 region has the DNA TGCAGTGCTACCTACAGGCCCAGTGAAAAACTGTTTTTT.

This clonotype was seen more than once but under ten times. V usage is TRBV15 and J usage is TRBJ2-3; 7 bases map to TRBD1. The CDR3 consists of 13 residues. The germline gives CDR1 LNHNV, CDR2 YYDKDF (reference sequence). The V gene end was trimmed by 6 bases and the J gene end by 9 bases; junction bases not matched to a gene: 9. CDR3 in amino acids: CATRQGPDQTQYF. The CDR3 DNA sequence: TGTGCCACCAGACAGGGGCCAGATCAAACGCAGTATTTT.

The chain couples TRBV29-1 to TRBJ2-3; D remains unclear. V gave up 8 bases and J gave up 6 bases, with 12 bases separating them. Germline V gives CDR1 SQVTM, CDR2 ANQGSEA. The CDR3 is 11 residues long. For the CDR3, the DNA is TGCAGCCACGAGGAAAGCGATACGCAGTATTTT. Residues: CSHEESDTQYF.